These T cell receptor beta chains were read from a single sample in a study of blood T cell repertoires in COVID-19. Only in-frame clones appear in the TCRdb table, and some are missing; sequencing was by immunoSEQ multiplex PCR. The sample has 130,000 or so clones; around 88% are singletons. The sample was peripheral blood. All receptors derive from a man aged 50 or older with active or convalescent COVID-19. Both conserved end residues are part of each CDR3.

j_call: TRBJ1-2; v_call: TRBV4-3; cdr3_aa: CASSQDFEGYGYTF
j_call: TRBJ1-6; v_call: TRBV6-6; cdr3_aa: CASSYAQGHGSPLHF
j_call: TRBJ2-5; v_call: TRBV25-1; cdr3_aa: CASSITGLQETQYF
j_call: TRBJ2-4; v_call: TRBV3-1/TRBV3-2; cdr3_aa: CASSQEPQGISKNIQYF
j_call: TRBJ1-1; v_call: TRBV19; cdr3_aa: CASNRGRYTEAFF
j_call: TRBJ2-7; v_call: TRBV4-3; cdr3_aa: CASSQDSTGGSGEQYF
j_call: TRBJ2-5; v_call: TRBV27; cdr3_aa: CASSPWTAQETQYF
j_call: TRBJ2-5; v_call: TRBV7-2; cdr3_aa: CASSPPLAGDETQYF
j_call: TRBJ1-6; v_call: TRBV6-5; cdr3_aa: CASSLDRWDSPLHF
j_call: TRBJ2-3; v_call: TRBV6-2/TRBV6-3; cdr3_aa: CASSSLASAGTDTQYF
j_call: TRBJ2-2; v_call: TRBV27; cdr3_aa: CASSQAGAPAGELFF
j_call: TRBJ2-1; v_call: TRBV12-5; cdr3_aa: CASGSDRFGNEQFF
j_call: TRBJ2-1; v_call: TRBV11-2; cdr3_aa: CASSRDLSRDEQFF
j_call: TRBJ1-3; v_call: TRBV14; cdr3_aa: CASSYRDSGNTIYF
j_call: TRBJ2-7; v_call: TRBV25-1; cdr3_aa: CASSDSPPGSLGEQYF
j_call: TRBJ1-5; v_call: TRBV5-1; cdr3_aa: CASREGQHSNQPQHF
j_call: TRBJ2-5; v_call: TRBV4-3; cdr3_aa: CASSQDLAGGSQETQYF
j_call: TRBJ2-7; v_call: TRBV30; cdr3_aa: CAWSFRDRGRFEQYF
j_call: TRBJ1-3; v_call: TRBV5-5; cdr3_aa: CASSSAMGQPPENTIYF
j_call: TRBJ2-2; v_call: TRBV5-1; cdr3_aa: CASSLPGGINTGELFF
j_call: TRBJ2-2; v_call: TRBV19; cdr3_aa: CASSIVWRSGELFF
j_call: TRBJ2-3; v_call: TRBV18; cdr3_aa: CASSFGQGGDTQYF
j_call: TRBJ2-1; v_call: TRBV6-2/TRBV6-3; cdr3_aa: CASSEGLARNEQFF
j_call: TRBJ2-7; v_call: TRBV3-1/TRBV3-2; cdr3_aa: CASSPETTGTYEQYF
j_call: TRBJ1-5; v_call: TRBV5-1; cdr3_aa: CASSLLTGDQPQHF
j_call: TRBJ2-1; v_call: TRBV5-1; cdr3_aa: CASSLGGAGPSYNEQFF
j_call: TRBJ1-2; v_call: TRBV11-2; cdr3_aa: CASSHQPQGVEYGYTF
j_call: TRBJ1-1; v_call: TRBV28; cdr3_aa: CASSKPGLTMGTEAFF
j_call: TRBJ1-3; v_call: TRBV14; cdr3_aa: CASSQVFGPGNTIYF
j_call: TRBJ1-2; v_call: TRBV12-3/TRBV12-4; cdr3_aa: CASSLDRRPSGTF
j_call: TRBJ1-2; v_call: TRBV19; cdr3_aa: CASSTTGGSYGYTF
j_call: TRBJ2-5; v_call: TRBV20-1; cdr3_aa: CSARVVETQYF
j_call: TRBJ2-7; v_call: TRBV7-2; cdr3_aa: CASSLGTGGVYEQYF
j_call: TRBJ1-6; v_call: TRBV10-2; cdr3_aa: CASSQRTGEVSPLHF
j_call: TRBJ1-5; v_call: TRBV5-8; cdr3_aa: CASSPGQAHQPQHF
j_call: TRBJ1-6; v_call: TRBV6-5; cdr3_aa: CASSYSLSRESPLHF
j_call: TRBJ1-2; v_call: TRBV24-1; cdr3_aa: CATSDSGGSGYTF
j_call: TRBJ2-7; v_call: TRBV10-2; cdr3_aa: CASRPGQTYEQYF
j_call: TRBJ1-1; v_call: TRBV30; cdr3_aa: CAWSKGQGAEAFF
j_call: TRBJ2-7; v_call: TRBV11-2; cdr3_aa: CASSPGQGNLYEQYF
j_call: TRBJ1-1; v_call: TRBV28; cdr3_aa: CASSLTGIVTEAFF
j_call: TRBJ2-2; v_call: TRBV18; cdr3_aa: CASSPPQGIAGELFF
j_call: TRBJ2-3; v_call: TRBV29-1; cdr3_aa: CSVEGRVSTDTQYF
j_call: TRBJ1-5; v_call: TRBV6-6; cdr3_aa: CASVDRNSNQPQHF
j_call: TRBJ1-2; v_call: TRBV7-2; cdr3_aa: CASSLVLGVDYGYTF
j_call: TRBJ1-5; v_call: TRBV6-5; cdr3_aa: CASSRGTGGQPQHF
j_call: TRBJ2-5; v_call: TRBV19; cdr3_aa: CASTDTASGSGETQYF
j_call: TRBJ2-1; v_call: TRBV11-2; cdr3_aa: CASTPGGRDNEQFF
j_call: TRBJ1-5; v_call: TRBV19; cdr3_aa: CASRRQGAGNQPQHF
j_call: TRBJ2-7; v_call: TRBV7-9; cdr3_aa: CASSSGSEQYF
j_call: TRBJ2-5; v_call: TRBV11-2; cdr3_aa: CASSPGTGFGETQYF
j_call: TRBJ2-7; v_call: TRBV19; cdr3_aa: CASGQGLSQYF
j_call: TRBJ1-1; v_call: TRBV27; cdr3_aa: CASSYYRDTEAFF
j_call: TRBJ1-6; v_call: TRBV6-5; cdr3_aa: CASSYLTQGNSPLHF
j_call: TRBJ2-7; v_call: TRBV27; cdr3_aa: CASSPSTGTVNYEQYF
j_call: TRBJ1-3; v_call: TRBV25-1; cdr3_aa: CASSETGRGNTIYF
j_call: TRBJ2-7; v_call: TRBV29-1; cdr3_aa: CSVQSRAGGEQYF
j_call: TRBJ2-6; v_call: TRBV19; cdr3_aa: CAPGTGAANVLTF